These 14 T cell receptor beta chains originate from one sample sequenced in a study of technical replicates of blood from a few donors. The data were produced by immunoSEQ multiplex PCR, yet TCRdb's version contains in-frame clones alone and is incomplete. Of 45,000 to 60,000 clones listed, 90% to 95% are singletons. The sample was PBMCs. The receptors come from a human donor in good health. Some clones in this sample may be carry-over from other donors' samples.

This clone was observed a handful of times. The V and J genes are TRBV6-1 and TRBJ1-1; D is unresolved. This CDR3 region has 13 residues. CDR1 and CDR2 from the germline V gene are MNHNS and SASEGT. V lost 3 bases to trimming and J lost 4 bases, with 9 bases between them. The CDR3 protein is CASSDLPGTEAFF. CDR3 in DNA: TGTGCCAGCAGTGATCTCCCCGGCACTGAAGCTTTCTTT.

The V gene is TRBV30, the J gene TRBJ2-5; D is possibly TRBD1 (6 bases). The CDR3 spans 15 residues. Germline V lookup: CDR1 GTSNPN, CDR2 SVGIG (reference sequence). Trimming left V 0 bases short and J 3 bases short, with 14 bases between. As DNA, the CDR3 is TGTGCCTGGAGTGTAGGGGGTCCAGGGGAAGAGACCCAGTACTTC. Its translation is CAWSVGGPGEETQYF.

The rearrangement joins TRBV20-1 to TRBJ2-5; D gene ambiguous. The V gene's germline CDR1 is DFQATT and CDR2 SNEGSKA (reference sequence). The CDR3 covers 11 residues. The chain's CDR3 is CSVDGQETQYF. The CDR3 DNA is TGCAGCGTTGACGGGCAAGAGACCCAGTACTTC.

The gene calls are TRBV7-9 and TRBJ2-7, with 7 bases identical to TRBD1. CDR1 SEHNR and CDR2 FQNEAQ come from the germline V gene (reference sequence). Trimming cost V 6 bases and J 2 bases; bases outside gene matches: 4. There are 13 residues in the CDR3. CDR3 loop: CASSGGQTYEQYF. As DNA, the CDR3 is TGTGCCAGCAGTGGGGGACAGACCTACGAGCAGTACTTC.

The J gene is TRBJ2-5, the V gene TRBV4-2; 8 bases line up with TRBD2. The V segment lost 6 bases and the J segment 4 bases; nucleotides outside the gene matches: 7. The CDR3 has 14 residues. CDR1 and CDR2 (germline): LGHNA, YNFKEQ. CDR3 in amino acids: CASRGAGDRETQYF. Written as DNA, the CDR3 is TGTGCCAGCAGGGGAGCGGGAGATCGAGAGACCCAGTACTTC.

V gene TRBV7-2 combines with J gene TRBJ2-7; 8 positions agree with TRBD1. Losses at the gene ends were 5 bases for V and 3 bases for J; bases not matched to a gene: 6. The CDR3 consists of 14 residues. Germline V gene lookup returns CDR1 SGHTA and CDR2 FQGNSA. Here the CDR3 reads CASSPPGQDYEQYF. Here the CDR3 DNA reads TGTGCCAGCAGCCCGCCGGGACAGGACTACGAGCAGTACTTC.

The V and J genes are TRBV2 and TRBJ1-1; D not certain. This CDR3 comprises 12 residues. The germline gives CDR1 SNHLY, CDR2 FYNNEI. Trimming took off 7 bases at V and 6 bases at J, with 12 bases between the two ends. The CDR3 DNA sequence: TGTGCCAGCACCGAGGAGAGCGCTGAAGCTTTCTTT. Amino acids: CASTEESAEAFF.

This chain links TRBV6-5 with TRBJ2-1; tentatively, D is TRBD2 (5 bases). The CDR3 length is 11 residues. Trimming shortened V by 5 bases and J by 9 bases, and 8 bases separated the two germline ends. Germline CDR1 reads MNHEY; CDR2 reads SVGAGI. CDR3 DNA: TGTGCCAGCAGTGGCGCGGGTGAGCAGTTCTTC. The encoded protein is CASSGAGEQFF.

The V and J genes are TRBV5-4 and TRBJ1-1; D gene unclear. Germline CDR1 reads SGHNT; CDR2 reads YYREEE (reference sequence). Deletions cut 0 bases from V and 1 base from J, with 10 bases between. The CDR3 runs to 15 residues. CDR3 sequence: CASSLEPAANTEAFF. CDR3 bases: TGTGCCAGCAGCTTGGAGCCAGCGGCGAACACTGAAGCTTTCTTT. The whole variable domain, filled in from reference TRBV5-4 and TRBJ1-1, reads ETGVTQSPTHLIKTRGQQVTLRCSSQSGHNTVSWYQQALGQGPQFIFQYYREEENGRGNFPPRFSGLQFPNYSSELNVNALELDDSALYLCASSLEPAANTEAFFGQGTRLTVV.

This clone was found once. The gene calls are TRBV5-1 and TRBJ1-2; D remains ambiguous. V lost 5 bases and J 1 base, leaving 9 bases between the germline ends. Germline CDR1 SGHRS, CDR2 YFSETQ. The length of the CDR3 is 13 residues. The CDR3 bases are TGCGCCAGCAGAGTACAGTTTAACTATGGCTACACCTTC. Protein sequence: CASRVQFNYGYTF. Supplemented by reference TRBV5-1 and TRBJ1-2, the full variable domain reads KAGVTQTPRYLIKTRGQQVTLSCSPISGHRSVSWYQQTPGQGLQFLFEYFSETQRNKGNFPGRFSGRQFSNSRSEMNVSTLELGDSALYLCASRVQFNYGYTFGSGTRLTVV.

This chain connects TRBV7-2 to TRBJ2-7, with a possible D match to TRBD1 (5 bases). This CDR3 is built from 15 residues. CDR1 is SGHTA and CDR2 is FQGNSA in the germline V gene. V dropped 0 bases and J dropped 5 bases, with 14 bases sitting between them. CDR3 loop: CASSLAWGLRDEQYF. The CDR3 nucleotides are TGTGCCAGCAGCTTAGCTTGGGGTCTCAGGGACGAGCAGTACTTC. The whole variable domain, filled in from reference TRBV7-2 and TRBJ2-7, reads GAGVSQSPSNKVTEKGKDVELRCDPISGHTALYWYRQSLGQGLEFLIYFQGNSAPDKSGLPSDRFSAERTGGSVSTLTIQRTQQEDSAVYLCASSLAWGLRDEQYFGPGTRLTVT.

J is TRBJ2-7 and V is TRBV7-6, with 9 positions matching TRBD1. Germline values: CDR1 SGHVS, CDR2 FNYEAQ. The CDR3 spans 14 residues. Germline trimming cut 5 bases from V and 4 bases from J; bases unmatched to any gene: 6. The CDR3 bases are TGTGCCAGCAGCCCGACAGGGGGGACATACGAGCAGTACTTC. Translating gives CASSPTGGTYEQYF.

This sequence joins TRBV29-1 and TRBJ2-3; a weak D match, TRBD1 (5 bases). V lost 1 base and J lost 2, with 10 bases in between. Germline loops: CDR1 SQVTM, CDR2 ANQGSEA. The CDR3 consists of 14 residues. The DNA of the CDR3 is TGCAGCGTTGAAGGTGGGGCTGACACAGATACGCAGTATTTT. Its protein is CSVEGGADTDTQYF.

The chain employs TRBV5-1 and TRBJ2-3, with a weak D call TRBD2 (6 bases). Germline V gene data show CDR1 as SGHRS and CDR2 as YFSETQ. The CDR3 length is 13 residues. The V end lost 5 bases, the J end lost 2 bases, and 9 bases lay between the germline ends. CDR3 amino acids: CASRRGYTDTQYF. CDR3 sequence (DNA): TGCGCCAGCAGGCGGGGTTACACAGATACGCAGTATTTT.